A single sample gave rise to the 14 T cell receptor beta chains below, sequenced in a study of CD8 T cells in Susac syndrome. Reverse transcription of roughly 0.5 to 1 ug RNA was performed with random hexamers. TCRdb independently ran MiXCR on the immunoSEQ multiplex PCR reads; one entry per CDR3 protein. The table has fewer than 200,000 distinct CDR3 sequences, 90% to 95% seen once. The sequencing input was CD4+ T cells from PBMCs. The receptors come from a human donor with Susac syndrome.

V gene TRBV5-4 combines with J gene TRBJ2-3, with D tentatively TRBD2 (6 bases). Germline values: CDR1 SGHNT, CDR2 YYREEE (reference sequence). The CDR3 runs to 15 residues. The V end was cut by 4 bases, the J end by 5 bases, with 17 bases between. The chain's CDR3 is CASSPRSSSEDTQYF. DNA for the CDR3: TGTGCCAGCAGCCCCAGGTCGTCTAGCGAAGATACGCAGTATTTT.

This rearrangement joins TRBV7-2 to TRBJ1-6; tentative D call: TRBD1 (5 bases). Trimming removed 2 bases at V and 10 bases at J, with 9 bases between. The CDR3 spans 13 residues. Germline CDR1 reads SGHTA; CDR2 reads FQGNSA. The CDR3 loop is CASSLPGFSPLHF. The CDR3 DNA sequence: TGTGCCAGCAGCTTACCAGGGTTCTCACCCCTCCACTTT.

The chain has TRBV7-8 and TRBJ1-5, with D unresolved. This CDR3 is 13 amino acids long. Trimming pared 3 bases from V and 3 bases from J, leaving 6 bases between. Germline lookup yields CDR1 SGHVS and CDR2 FQNEAQ. The CDR3 here is CASSFGINQPQHF. The CDR3 nucleotides are TGTGCCAGCAGCTTTGGGATCAATCAGCCCCAGCATTTT.

The chain employs TRBV5-8 and TRBJ1-1; no definite D call. CDR1 and CDR2 (germline): SGHTS, YDEGEE. Trimming removed 2 bases from V and 7 bases from J, with 6 bases in between. The CDR3 consists of 11 residues. The CDR3 sequence: CASSLFGEAFF. CDR3 DNA sequence: TGTGCCAGCAGCTTATTCGGTGAAGCTTTCTTT.

The sample holds one count of this clonotype. The V and J genes are TRBV6-2 or TRBV6-3 and TRBJ1-2; D uncertain. V lost 7 bases and J 4 bases, leaving 10 bases between the germline ends. This CDR3 is 12 amino acids long. Germline loops: CDR1 MNHEY, CDR2 SVGEGT. DNA for the CDR3: TGTGCCAGCACCGACAACATCTATGGCTACACCTTC. This translates into CASTDNIYGYTF.

The V and J genes are TRBV7-9 and TRBJ2-4; 8 positions match TRBD2. Germline V gene data show CDR1 as SEHNR and CDR2 as FQNEAQ (reference sequence). The CDR3 runs 14 residues. J gave up 6 bases and V 2 bases, and 3 bases lay outside the gene matches. CDR3: CASSLTSGGNIQYF. DNA for the CDR3: TGTGCCAGCAGCTTAACCAGCGGGGGAAACATTCAGTACTTC.

J is TRBJ1-2 and V is TRBV5-6; tentative D call: TRBD1 (5 bases). There are 13 residues in the CDR3. Germline V gene sequence: CDR1 SGHDT, CDR2 YYEEEE. The ends were cut back, 2 bases at V and 7 bases at J, with 12 bases in the middle. Here the CDR3 DNA reads TGTGCCAGCAGCTTCGGGGGGTGGTCTGGCTACACCTTC. Translating gives CASSFGGWSGYTF.

This clonotype has a single count. V usage is TRBV29-1 and J usage is TRBJ2-3; D is ambiguous. This CDR3 spans 14 amino acids. V was cut by 0 bases and J by 4 bases, with 11 bases left in between. The germline V gene has CDR1 SQVTM and CDR2 ANQGSEA. As DNA, the CDR3 is TGCAGCGTTGAAGATCGATCAAGGGCAGATACGCAGTATTTT. Translating gives CSVEDRSRADTQYF.

J is TRBJ1-2 and V is TRBV6-6; D uncertain. The V and J ends lost 5 bases and 4 bases respectively, with 5 bases between them. The CDR3 runs 11 residues. The germline gives CDR1 MNHNY, CDR2 SVGAGI (reference sequence). CDR3 DNA: TGTGCCAGCAGTCCGTCCTATGGCTACACCTTC. It specifies CASSPSYGYTF.

The chain joins TRBV21-1 to TRBJ2-2; the table assigns TRBD1, which was not confirmed against the DNA. TRBV21-1 is a pseudogene segment. The CDR3 covers 18 residues. The CDR3 here is CASSTKRGRVTNTGELFF. The CDR3 coding sequence is TGTGCCAGCAGCACAAAGCGGGGGCGAGTTACGAACACCGGGGAGCTGTTTTTT.

The genes are TRBV15 and TRBJ2-5; D call uncertain. Germline V gene lookup returns CDR1 LNHNV and CDR2 YYDKDF (reference sequence). Trimming cost V 1 base and J 2 bases, with 11 bases left between them. The CDR3 is made up of 15 amino acids. The CDR3 DNA is TGTGCCACCAGCAGAGGGTTAACAGATCAAGAGACCCAGTACTTC. As protein: CATSRGLTDQETQYF.

The chain combines TRBV10-2 with TRBJ1-1; the match to TRBD1 covers 8 bases. The germline V gene encodes CDR1 WSHSY and CDR2 SAAADI. There are 13 residues in the CDR3. Trimming took 7 bases from V and 4 from J; bases not matched to a gene: 5. The DNA of the CDR3 is TGCGCCAGCAACCACAGGGGGGGCACTGAAGCTTTCTTT. Translated: CASNHRGGTEAFF.

The chain carries TRBV25-1 and TRBJ1-5, with 8 nucleotides matching TRBD1. The junction had 9 bases not matched to a gene; V was cut back by 7 bases and J by 7 bases. The CDR3 totals 14 residues. Germline V lookup: CDR1 MGHDK, CDR2 SYGVNS. The CDR3 nucleotides read TGTGCCAGCATGGGACAGGTTGTGGGACAGCCCCAGCATTTT. Translated, it gives CASMGQVVGQPQHF.

This clonotype was detected once. The CDR3, as DNA: TGTGCCAGCTCACCGGGACAGGGCCACCTGGAGCAGTACTTC. Its protein product is CASSPGQGHLEQYF. This chain links TRBV18 with TRBJ2-7; 9 nucleotides line up with TRBD1. Germline-derived CDR1 and CDR2 are KGHSH and LQKENI. The CDR3 loop spans 14 amino acids. The V segment lost 3 bases and the J segment 7 bases; nucleotides outside the gene matches: 7.